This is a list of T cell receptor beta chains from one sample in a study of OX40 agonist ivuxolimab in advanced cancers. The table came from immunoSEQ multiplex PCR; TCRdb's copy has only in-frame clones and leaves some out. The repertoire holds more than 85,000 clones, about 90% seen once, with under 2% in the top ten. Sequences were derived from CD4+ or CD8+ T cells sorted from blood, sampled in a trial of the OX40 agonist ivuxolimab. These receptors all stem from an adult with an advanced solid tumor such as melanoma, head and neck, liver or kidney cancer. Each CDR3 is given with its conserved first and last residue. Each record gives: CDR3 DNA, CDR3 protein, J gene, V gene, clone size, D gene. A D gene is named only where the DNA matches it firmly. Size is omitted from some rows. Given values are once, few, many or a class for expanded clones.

CDR3 DNA: TGTGCCAGCAGTACCCCTCGGGGTGACACTGAAGCTTTCTTT
CDR3 protein: CASSTPRGDTEAFF
J gene: TRBJ1-1
V gene: TRBV27
clone size: NA
D gene: NA

CDR3 DNA: TGTGCCAGCAGCTCCGGGACTAGCAGCGGGATTCTACCTGGGGCCAACGTCCTGACTTTC
CDR3 protein: CASSSGTSSGILPGANVLTF
J gene: TRBJ2-6
V gene: TRBV7-8
clone size: NA
D gene: TRBD2

CDR3 DNA: TGCGCCAGCAGCCATATCGATTATGGGCAAGCTTTCTTT
CDR3 protein: CASSHIDYGQAFF
J gene: TRBJ1-1
V gene: TRBV4-3
clone size: NA
D gene: NA

CDR3 DNA: TGTGCCAGTAGTACATCTCCGACAGGGGTCCTCTACAATGAGCAGTTCTTC
CDR3 protein: CASSTSPTGVLYNEQFF
J gene: TRBJ2-1
V gene: TRBV19
clone size: NA
D gene: TRBD1

CDR3 DNA: TGTGCCTGGAGTGGCTGGGTCAGGGGCGGCTCGGCTAATGAAAAACTGTTTTTT
CDR3 protein: CAWSGWVRGGSANEKLFF
J gene: TRBJ1-4
V gene: TRBV30
clone size: NA
D gene: NA

CDR3 DNA: TGCGCCAGCAGCTTGGGTGCAGGGGTCGAGCAGTACTTC
CDR3 protein: CASSLGAGVEQYF
J gene: TRBJ2-7
V gene: TRBV5-1
clone size: NA
D gene: NA

CDR3 DNA: TGCGCCAGCAGCCTCCTAGGGGTAGGGAGCAATCAGCCCCAGCATTTT
CDR3 protein: CASSLLGVGSNQPQHF
J gene: TRBJ1-5
V gene: TRBV5-1
clone size: NA
D gene: NA

CDR3 DNA: TGTGCCAGCAGCCTATCTGGGGGGCATCCTTCGAACACTGAAGCTTTCTTT
CDR3 protein: CASSLSGGHPSNTEAFF
J gene: TRBJ1-1
V gene: TRBV28
clone size: NA
D gene: NA

CDR3 DNA: TGCGCCAGCAGCAGCACTAGCGGAAGGGGGGTCGGGGAGCAGTTCTTC
CDR3 protein: CASSSTSGRGVGEQFF
J gene: TRBJ2-1
V gene: TRBV5-1
clone size: NA
D gene: TRBD2

CDR3 DNA: TGTGCCAGCAGTAGTATTGGGGAGACCCAGTACTTC
CDR3 protein: CASSSIGETQYF
J gene: TRBJ2-5
V gene: TRBV7-2
clone size: once
D gene: NA

CDR3 DNA: TGTGCCAGTAGTATAGTGGGGGACTATACTGGCTACACCTTC
CDR3 protein: CASSIVGDYTGYTF
J gene: TRBJ1-2
V gene: TRBV19
clone size: NA
D gene: NA

CDR3 DNA: TGTGCCAGCAGCTTAGCGAGGGCGGGGGAGCTGTTTTTT
CDR3 protein: CASSLARAGELFF
J gene: TRBJ2-2
V gene: TRBV7-8
clone size: NA
D gene: NA

CDR3 DNA: TGTGCCAGCAGCCGGGGATGGACCGGGGAGCTGTTTTTT
CDR3 protein: CASSRGWTGELFF
J gene: TRBJ2-2
V gene: TRBV11-3
clone size: NA
D gene: NA

CDR3 DNA: TGTGCCAGCAGCTTAGGGACTAGCGGGAAGTACCAAGAGACCCAGTACTTC
CDR3 protein: CASSLGTSGKYQETQYF
J gene: TRBJ2-5
V gene: TRBV7-2
clone size: once
D gene: TRBD2

CDR3 DNA: TGCGCCAGCAGTGACTCTAGGAGCACAGATACGCAGTATTTT
CDR3 protein: CASSDSRSTDTQYF
J gene: TRBJ2-3
V gene: TRBV10-2
clone size: NA
D gene: NA

CDR3 DNA: TGTGCCAGTAGTTCAAGACAGGTTCCCTACGAGCAGTACTTC
CDR3 protein: CASSSRQVPYEQYF
J gene: TRBJ2-7
V gene: TRBV19
clone size: NA
D gene: NA

CDR3 DNA: TGTGCCAGCAGCGTAGGGACTAGCGGGAGGGCCAATGAGCAGTTCTTC
CDR3 protein: CASSVGTSGRANEQFF
J gene: TRBJ2-1
V gene: TRBV9
clone size: NA
D gene: TRBD2

CDR3 DNA: TGTGCCAGCAGTGAAAGCGGACTGCTCTACGAGCAGTACTTC
CDR3 protein: CASSESGLLYEQYF
J gene: TRBJ2-7
V gene: TRBV2
clone size: NA
D gene: NA

CDR3 DNA: TGCGCCAGCAGCCAAGATCTGGGGGAGGGAGCTTTCTTT
CDR3 protein: CASSQDLGEGAFF
J gene: TRBJ1-1
V gene: TRBV4-3
clone size: NA
D gene: NA

CDR3 DNA: TGTGCCAGCAGCTTAGGGAGAGAGACCCAGTACTTC
CDR3 protein: CASSLGRETQYF
J gene: TRBJ2-5
V gene: TRBV7-6
clone size: NA
D gene: NA

CDR3 DNA: TGTGCCAGCAGTCTAGCGGGAAGCGCAGATACGCAGTATTTT
CDR3 protein: CASSLAGSADTQYF
J gene: TRBJ2-3
V gene: TRBV6-4
clone size: NA
D gene: TRBD2

CDR3 DNA: TGTGCCATCAGTGACCCGGGACTAGCGGGATACGAGCAGTACTTC
CDR3 protein: CAISDPGLAGYEQYF
J gene: TRBJ2-7
V gene: TRBV10-3
clone size: NA
D gene: TRBD2

CDR3 DNA: TGTGCCAGCAGCCATATCGACTTCAACTCCTACAATGAGCAGTTCTTC
CDR3 protein: CASSHIDFNSYNEQFF
J gene: TRBJ2-1
V gene: TRBV13
clone size: NA
D gene: NA

CDR3 DNA: TGTGCCAGCAGCGTAGCTATTAACACTGAAGCTTTCTTT
CDR3 protein: CASSVAINTEAFF
J gene: TRBJ1-1
V gene: TRBV9
clone size: NA
D gene: NA

CDR3 DNA: TGTGCCGGGTCTCGGGGCGGTGGGGGACGCGAGACCCAGTACTTC
CDR3 protein: CAGSRGGGGRETQYF
J gene: TRBJ2-5
V gene: TRBV7-2
clone size: NA
D gene: NA

CDR3 DNA: TGTGCCAGCAGCGTTTCTACAGGGTTTCCGATTCAGGATACTGAAGCTTTCTTT
CDR3 protein: CASSVSTGFPIQDTEAFF
J gene: TRBJ1-1
V gene: TRBV9
clone size: few
D gene: NA

CDR3 DNA: TGCGCCAGCAGCCAGACAGGGAATCAGCCCCAGCATTTT
CDR3 protein: CASSQTGNQPQHF
J gene: TRBJ1-5
V gene: TRBV5-1
clone size: NA
D gene: TRBD1

CDR3 DNA: TGTGCCAGCAGCGGGGACACCTTC
CDR3 protein: CASSGDTF
J gene: TRBJ1-2
V gene: TRBV6-1
clone size: NA
D gene: NA

CDR3 DNA: TGTGCCAGCAGTTTGGGTAGCGGGAGGGGACAAGAGACCCAGTACTTC
CDR3 protein: CASSLGSGRGQETQYF
J gene: TRBJ2-5
V gene: TRBV27
clone size: NA
D gene: TRBD2

CDR3 DNA: TGTGCCAGCAGCGTAGGCAACGCGTTAGAGACCCAGTACTTC
CDR3 protein: CASSVGNALETQYF
J gene: TRBJ2-5
V gene: TRBV9
clone size: NA
D gene: NA